Here is one T cell receptor (beta chain) with its context. In the original analysis: Counts of nucleated cells, estimated from reference gene primer amplification, were obtained. This table comes from immunoSEQ multiplex PCR, and its TCRdb copy is limited to in-frame clones, with some not included. The DNA was the basis for D and trimming; V, J and clone size are from that table. The sample records more than 90,000 clones, 86% being singletons. The data originate from a study of blood T cell repertoires in COVID-19. The overall study: COVID-19 samples from acute and convalescent phases originated in the United States, Italy and Spain. Sources were T cells, B-cell-depleted T cells, or PBMCs; the material itself was cDNA or gDNA.

The length of the CDR3 is 17 residues. V dropped 1 base and J dropped 5 bases, with 20 bases sitting between them. Germline assignment: CDR1 LGHDT and CDR2 YNNKEL (reference sequence). Sequenced sample: peripheral blood. This receptor was identified in a man aged 65 to 85 who had recovered from COVID-19. The chain carries TRBV3-1 (or the pseudogene TRBV3-2) and TRBJ1-2; the D gene is possibly TRBD1 (6 bases). CDR3 sequence reads: CASSQAVGGLVLYGYTF. The CDR3 region has the DNA TGTGCCAGCAGCCAAGCTGTTGGGGGCCTTGTCTTATATGGCTACACCTTC.